A selection of T cell receptor beta chains follows, all from one sample in a study of CD8+CD57+ T cells in acquired aplastic anemia. TCRdb fed the reads into MiXCR, producing one record per CDR3 protein. The data contain 35,000 to 45,000 distinct CDR3 sequences, approximately 67% of them seen just once; the ten biggest clones take up about 25%. Sequenced sample: sorted CD4+, CD8+, or CD8+CD57+ T cells (not recorded which) from PBMCs. The receptors derive from a human donor in good health, serving as a control. Both conserved end residues are part of each CDR3. D genes are given only for firm matches. Some rows have no size entry. The others give once, few or many, or a class for an expanded clone.

J | D | V | size | CDR3 | DNA
TRBJ2-7 | - | TRBV10-3 | few | CAISDPSWGEQYF | TGTGCCATCAGTGACCCTTCCTGGGGCGAGCAGTACTTC
TRBJ1-2 | TRBD1 | TRBV5-4 | many | CASSNRDRGPDGYTF | TGTGCCAGCAGCAATCGGGACAGGGGCCCCGATGGCTACACCTTC
TRBJ1-2 | - | TRBV15 | - | CATSRDRERFYGYTF | TGTGCCACCAGCAGAGATCGGGAACGGTTCTATGGCTACACCTTC
TRBJ2-3 | - | TRBV7-3 | - | CASSPGPFSTDTQYF | TGTGCCAGCAGCCCTGGACCATTCAGCACAGATACGCAGTATTTT
TRBJ2-1 | - | TRBV24-1 | - | CASSLFGEQFF | TGTGCCAGCAGTCTCTTCGGTGAGCAGTTCTTC
TRBJ1-1 | TRBD1 | TRBV2 | many | CASSEPTRQGSEAFF | TGTGCCAGCAGTGAACCTACCAGACAGGGGTCTGAAGCTTTCTTT
TRBJ2-5 | TRBD2 | TRBV7-2 | - | CASSPSDSGGTQYF | TGTGCCAGCAGCCCCTCCGATTCGGGGGGGACCCAGTACTTC
TRBJ2-7 | - | TRBV2 | - | CASTRQDEQYF | TGTGCCAGCACAAGACAGGACGAGCAGTACTTC
TRBJ2-5 | - | TRBV9 | - | CASSTNSETQYF | TGTGCCAGCAGCACTAACAGCGAGACCCAGTACTTC
TRBJ2-7 | - | TRBV7-9 | - | CASSLAGLKYEQYF | TGTGCCAGCAGCTTAGCGGGACTCAAGTACGAGCAGTACTTC
TRBJ2-2 | - | TRBV3-1 | few | CASSQEAQDQNTGELFF | TGTGCCAGCAGCCAAGAAGCCCAGGATCAAAACACCGGGGAGCTGTTTTTT
TRBJ1-2 | TRBD1 | TRBV29-1 | medium-sized | CSVLTPGGAGVGGYTF | TGCAGCGTCCTAACCCCAGGGGGCGCCGGAGTTGGGGGCTACACCTTC
TRBJ1-2 | - | TRBV10-3 | - | CAISVEPGSYGYTF | TGTGCCATCAGTGTTGAGCCAGGAAGTTATGGCTACACCTTC
TRBJ2-7 | - | TRBV19 | - | CASSSTREYEQYF | TGTGCCAGTAGTTCCACCCGGGAGTACGAGCAGTACTTC
TRBJ2-5 | - | TRBV25-1 | - | CASSDPGSAGETQYF | TGTGCCAGCAGTGATCCTGGGTCAGCGGGAGAGACCCAGTACTTC
TRBJ2-5 | TRBD1 | TRBV20-1 | medium-sized | CSANRGSTETQYF | TGCAGTGCTAACAGGGGATCGACAGAGACCCAGTACTTC
TRBJ2-3 | - | TRBV5-4 | - | CASSLERPGTDTQYF | TGTGCCAGCAGCTTGGAGCGACCCGGCACAGATACGCAGTATTTT
TRBJ1-2 | - | TRBV7-6 | - | CASSLALGSRYGYTF | TGTGCCAGCAGCTTAGCGCTAGGGTCTCGATATGGCTACACCTTC
TRBJ2-3 | - | TRBV7-2 | - | CASSLVAGFDTQYF | TGTGCCAGCAGCTTAGTGGCCGGTTTTGATACGCAGTATTTT
TRBJ2-5 | TRBD2 | TRBV7-8 | few | CASSRGRRETQYF | TGTGCCAGCAGTCGCGGGAGAAGGGAGACCCAGTACTTC
TRBJ1-2 | - | TRBV19 | - | CASNHGAPYGYTF | TGTGCCAGTAATCATGGGGCCCCGTATGGCTACACCTTC
TRBJ1-6 | TRBD1 | TRBV7-3 | - | CASSSGTGPNSPLHF | TGTGCCAGCAGCTCCGGGACAGGGCCGAATTCACCCCTCCACTTT
TRBJ1-2 | - | TRBV30 | few | CAWTKTDNYGYTF | TGTGCCTGGACCAAGACTGATAACTATGGCTACACCTTC
TRBJ1-4 | - | TRBV25-1 | - | CASTPGWSGEKLFF | TGTGCCAGCACCCCAGGGTGGAGCGGGGAAAAACTGTTTTTT
TRBJ2-5 | TRBD2 | TRBV19 | - | CASSRGGSGGETQYF | TGTGCCAGTAGTAGGGGGGGTAGCGGGGGAGAGACCCAGTACTTC
TRBJ2-7 | - | TRBV7-3 | - | CASSLAPGMEEQYF | TGTGCCAGCAGCTTAGCCCCAGGGATGGAAGAGCAGTACTTC
TRBJ1-1 | TRBD1 | TRBV20-1 | - | CSAPNRGSEAFF | TGCAGTGCCCCTAACAGGGGTTCTGAAGCTTTCTTT
TRBJ2-3 | - | TRBV11-2 | - | CASSSGTFRTDTQYF | TGTGCCAGCAGCTCCGGGACTTTCCGCACAGATACGCAGTATTTT